This T cell receptor (beta chain) was identified in a study of OX40 agonist ivuxolimab in advanced cancers. Trimming took 4 bases from V and 1 from J, leaving 17 bases between them. The length of the CDR3 is 16 residues. Looked up from germline, CDR1 is SGHNT and CDR2 is YYREEE (reference sequence). Produced via immunoSEQ multiplex PCR; TCRdb's table is partial and in-frame only. The sample comprises fewer than 40,000 clones, approximately 89% of which are singletons, and around 0.84% rests with the top ten. About this clone: Its antigen remains unidentified.

Overall study results and limits: Among the lowest peripheral clonal expansion occurred in 0.1-3.0 mg/kg partial responders. The mean number of expanded clones was higher in CD8+ T cells than in CD4+.

With autoimmune disease history or systemic immunosuppression, patients were excluded. Blood specimens came from baseline, cycle 4 day 1, and cycle 7 day 1. The sequenced sample was CD4+ or CD8+ T cells sorted from blood, obtained in a trial of the OX40 agonist ivuxolimab. J is TRBJ1-1 and V is TRBV5-4, with D maybe TRBD1 (6 bases). The TCR sequence derives from an adult with an advanced solid tumor such as melanoma, head and neck, liver or kidney cancer. The CDR3 region is CASSTSLQGTNTEAFF. CDR3 bases: TGTGCCAGCAGCACATCTCTACAGGGCACGAACACTGAAGCTTTCTTT. The full variable domain, with the rest looked up from reference TRBV5-4 and TRBJ1-1, is ETGVTQSPTHLIKTRGQQVTLRCSSQSGHNTVSWYQQALGQGPQFIFQYYREEENGRGNFPPRFSGLQFPNYSSELNVNALELDDSALYLCASSTSLQGTNTEAFFGQGTRLTVV.